The 17 T cell receptor beta chains listed next were all sequenced from one sample in a study of blood T cell repertoires in COVID-19 (dated by TCRdb to 2018 to 2021). The library was generated by the immunoSEQ multiplex PCR assay. TCRdb re-hosts the immuneACCESS table, in-frame sequences only. Its copies lack some clones; in the studies checked, an unresolved V gene accounts for under half of them, and the cause for the rest is not known. The sample table records 200,000 or so clones; 65% to 85% of these occur just once. Of the sample, about 5% falls within the top ten clones. Sequenced sample: peripheral blood. These receptors all come from a woman under 40 with acute or convalescent COVID-19.

The chain links TRBV19 to TRBJ2-1; perhaps TRBD2 as D (5 bases). V lost 3 bases and J lost 15, with 18 bases in between. The CDR3 runs 13 residues. Germline lookup yields CDR1 LNHDA and CDR2 SQIVND (reference sequence). CDR3 in amino acids: CASSIQPGSVLFF. CDR3 nucleotides: TGTGCCAGTAGTATCCAGCCGGGATCAGTTTTGTTCTTC. Full variable domain (rest looked up from reference TRBV19 and TRBJ2-1): DGGITQSPKYLFRKEGQNVTLSCEQNLNHDAMYWYRQDPGQGLRLIYYSQIVNDFQKGDIAEGYSVSREKKESFPLTVTSAQKNPTAFYLCASSIQPGSVLFFGPGTRLTVL.

This chain connects TRBV4-2 to TRBJ2-3; D gene uncertain. Trimming pared 4 bases from V and 2 bases from J, leaving 10 bases between. This CDR3 comprises 14 residues. CDR1 LGHNA and CDR2 YNFKEQ come from the germline V gene. CDR3 bases: TGTGCCAGCAGCCTAAATTGGGCCACAGATACGCAGTATTTT. Encoded protein: CASSLNWATDTQYF.

This clone was detected only once. This chain joins TRBV6-2 or TRBV6-3 and TRBJ1-1, with D possibly TRBD1 on 5 matching bases. V dropped 5 bases and J dropped 1 base, with 17 bases sitting between them. The CDR3 is 16 amino acids. In germline, CDR1 is MNHEY, CDR2 SVGEGT. The CDR3 is CASSMGRGVGNTEAFF. CDR3 nucleotides: TGTGCCAGCAGTATGGGCCGGGGGGTTGGGAACACTGAAGCTTTCTTT.

This chain joins TRBV6-5 and TRBJ2-3, with D unresolved. CDR1 MNHEY and CDR2 SVGAGI come from the germline V gene. The CDR3 runs to 13 residues. The V and J ends lost 6 bases and 4 bases respectively, with 11 bases between them. CDR3 protein: CASSPNIADTQYF. CDR3 sequence (DNA): TGTGCCAGCAGCCCGAACATTGCAGATACGCAGTATTTT.

CDR3 in DNA: TGTGCCAGCAGAACGACACGATTCTCTGAAGCTTTCTTT. Its protein is CASRTTRFSEAFF. The chain recombines TRBV28 with TRBJ1-1; D is unresolved. CDR3 length equals 13 residues. CDR1 and CDR2 from the germline V gene are MDHEN and SYDVKM. The V gene lost 6 bases and the J gene lost 6 bases, with 14 bases spanning the gap.

CDR3 in amino acids: CASSSNRGKVGYTF. The CDR3 DNA reads TGTGCCAGCAGCTCAAACAGGGGGAAAGTCGGCTACACCTTC. The V and J genes are TRBV7-2 and TRBJ1-2; 8 positions match TRBD1. The CDR3 spans 14 residues. V was pared by 4 bases and J by 8 bases, with 9 bases of the junction left unmatched. The germline gives CDR1 SGHTA, CDR2 FQGNSA.

The rearrangement links TRBV4-2 to TRBJ1-4, with D possibly matching TRBD1 (5 bases). The CDR3 has 16 residues. V lost 1 base and J lost 1, with 10 bases in between. In germline, CDR1 is LGHNA, CDR2 YNFKEQ. The CDR3: CASSQAREVTNEKLFF. CDR3 DNA: TGTGCCAGCAGCCAAGCCAGGGAGGTAACTAATGAAAAACTGTTTTTT.

The V gene is TRBV9, the J gene TRBJ2-2, with 8 positions matching TRBD1. In germline, CDR1 is SGDLS, CDR2 YYNGEE. V was clipped by 2 bases and J by 2 bases; unmatched bases: 5. The CDR3 spans 16 residues. CDR3 in DNA: TGTGCCAGCAGCGTCGGCCAGGGGGCCAACACCGGGGAGCTGTTTTTT. It specifies CASSVGQGANTGELFF.

The gene calls are TRBV5-1 and TRBJ2-7; D is unresolved. CDR3 length: 15 amino acids. CDR1 and CDR2 (germline): SGHRS, YFSETQ. Trimming took off 1 base at V and 0 bases at J, with 11 bases between the two ends. The CDR3 coding sequence is TGCGCCAGCAGCTTGCCGTACAAAAACTCCTACGAGCAGTACTTC. The encoded protein is CASSLPYKNSYEQYF. Drawing the rest from reference TRBV5-1 and TRBJ2-7, the complete variable domain is KAGVTQTPRYLIKTRGQQVTLSCSPISGHRSVSWYQQTPGQGLQFLFEYFSETQRNKGNFPGRFSGRQFSNSRSEMNVSTLELGDSALYLCASSLPYKNSYEQYFGPGTRLTVT.

In this sample, this clone turned up once. V usage is TRBV30 and J usage is TRBJ2-5; D call uncertain. Trimming removed 3 bases at V and 5 bases at J, with 10 bases between. The V gene's germline CDR1 is GTSNPN and CDR2 SVGIG (reference sequence). The CDR3 loop spans 12 amino acids. The CDR3 reads CAWSKLRETQYF. The DNA of the CDR3 is TGTGCCTGGAGCAAACTCCGGGAGACCCAGTACTTC.

This clone was detected once. J is TRBJ1-4 and V is TRBV4-3, with D possibly being TRBD1 (5 bases). The CDR3 spans 15 residues. Germline CDR1 LGHNA, CDR2 YSLEER. V gave up 2 bases and J gave up 4 bases, with 11 bases separating them. The CDR3: CASSQFPGVNEKLFF. CDR3 coding DNA: TGCGCCAGCAGCCAATTCCCGGGGGTTAATGAAAAACTGTTTTTT.

The chain links TRBV7-2 to TRBJ2-1; D is ambiguous. The V and J ends lost 2 bases and 0 bases respectively, with 8 bases between them. This CDR3 has 15 amino acids. Per germline, CDR1 SGHTA and CDR2 FQGNSA. Written as DNA, the CDR3 is TGTGCCAGCAGCTTAACCACCAGCTCCTACAATGAGCAGTTCTTC. Protein product: CASSLTTSSYNEQFF. The complete variable domain, with remaining parts taken from reference TRBV7-2 and TRBJ2-1, reads GAGVSQSPSNKVTEKGKDVELRCDPISGHTALYWYRQSLGQGLEFLIYFQGNSAPDKSGLPSDRFSAERTGGSVSTLTIQRTQQEDSAVYLCASSLTTSSYNEQFFGPGTRLTVL.

The chain is built from TRBV7-9 and TRBJ2-5; TRBD2 is a possible D gene (6 bases). Germline CDR1 SEHNR, CDR2 FQNEAQ (reference sequence). V lost 6 bases and J 1 base, leaving 9 bases between the germline ends. The CDR3 consists of 13 residues. The CDR3 sequence: CASSSGSQETQYF. CDR3 DNA sequence: TGTGCCAGCAGTTCCGGGAGCCAAGAGACCCAGTACTTC. Filled out from reference TRBV7-9 and TRBJ2-5, the complete variable domain reads DTGVSQNPRHKITKRGQNVTFRCDPISEHNRLYWYRQTLGQGPEFLTYFQNEAQLEKSRLLSDRFSAERPKGSFSTLEIQRTEQGDSAMYLCASSSGSQETQYFGPGTRLLVL.

The chain has TRBV11-3 and TRBJ1-1; D might be TRBD1 (6 bases). Germline V gene data show CDR1 as SGHNT and CDR2 as YENEEA. The CDR3 has 15 amino acids. V gave up 5 bases and J gave up 0 bases, with 13 bases separating them. CDR3 coding DNA: TGTGCCAGCAGCCAGACGACAGGAGTGAACACTGAAGCTTTCTTT. This encodes CASSQTTGVNTEAFF.

This rearrangement joins TRBV5-1 to TRBJ2-7, with D maybe TRBD2 (6 bases). The CDR3 runs to 13 residues. In germline, CDR1 is SGHRS, CDR2 YFSETQ. The V and J ends lost 4 bases and 7 bases respectively, with 15 bases between them. This CDR3 is CASSPASVREQYF. CDR3 sequence (DNA): TGCGCCAGCAGCCCGGCTAGCGTTCGGGAGCAGTACTTC.

The rearrangement links TRBV25-1 to TRBJ2-7; D is undetermined. CDR3 length equals 11 residues. CDR1 is MGHDK, CDR2 SYGVNS, per germline. Trimming removed 6 bases from V and 3 bases from J, with 6 bases in between. The DNA of the CDR3 is TGTGCCAGCAGCCGAGTCTACGAGCAGTACTTC. It yields the protein CASSRVYEQYF.

In this sample, this clone turned up once. This chain connects TRBV7-2 to TRBJ2-2; D call uncertain. The CDR3 sequence is 15 residues long. The germline CDR1 and CDR2 sequences are SGHTA and FQGNSA. V lost 2 bases, J lost 0 bases, and 7 bases lay in between. The chain's CDR3 is CASSLKLANTGELFF. The DNA of the CDR3 is TGTGCCAGCAGCTTAAAGCTCGCGAACACCGGGGAGCTGTTTTTT.